The rows below give T cell receptor beta chains drawn from one sample of a study of tumor-infiltrating lymphocytes in primary liver carcinoma. TCRdb fed the multiplex PCR reads into MiXCR, producing one record per CDR3 protein. The table lists 150,000 to 200,000 distinct CDR3 sequences, about 55% of them singletons. Sample: peripheral blood. These receptors came from a man aged 40-49 years with primary liver carcinoma and hepatitis B virus infection. The CDR3 runs from the conserved cysteine through the conserved F or W. The D gene is left open where the match is weak. Only part of the rows carry a size: once, few, many, or a class if the clone is expanded.

V	J	D	size	DNA	CDR3
TRBV12-3/TRBV12-4	TRBJ2-1	TRBD1	NA	TGTGCCAGCACCCAACGGACAGGGATGCACAATGAGCAGTCCTTC	CASTQRTGMHNEQSF
TRBV14	TRBJ2-1	NA	few	TGTGCCAGCAGCTTTTCGTTTGGCAATGAGCAGTTCTTC	CASSFSFGNEQFF
TRBV12-3/TRBV12-4	TRBJ2-2	TRBD1	NA	TGTGCCAGCAGTTTAATGCCGGGACAGGGGGCGGTAACCGGGGAGCTGTTTTTT	CASSLMPGQGAVTGELFF
TRBV6-5	TRBJ1-5	TRBD1	once	TGTGCCAGCAGTTCTGGGACAGGGGGGAGCAATCAGCCCCAGCATTTT	CASSSGTGGSNQPQHF
TRBV6-6	TRBJ1-1	NA	NA	TGTGCCAGCAGTTACGCTGACACTGAAGCTTTCTTT	CASSYADTEAFF
TRBV7-8	TRBJ2-1	NA	few	TGTGCCAGCAGCCCTAGGAGCAATGAGCAGTTCTTC	CASSPRSNEQFF
TRBV6-2/TRBV6-3	TRBJ2-3	TRBD2	NA	TGTGCCAGCAGTTACTCCAGCGGCGGGGGGACAGATACGCAGTATTTT	CASSYSSGGGTDTQYF
TRBV11-2	TRBJ2-7	TRBD2	NA	TGTGCCAGCAGCTTAGGCCCAGCGGGGGATTACGAGCAGTACTTC	CASSLGPAGDYEQYF
TRBV7-8	TRBJ1-2	NA	NA	TGTGCTAGCAGCTTAGTTCCCTGGGACGGCTACACCTTC	CASSLVPWDGYTF
TRBV4-1	TRBJ2-1	NA	NA	TGCGCCAGCGGCCATGGTCAGGGGCCCTACAATGAGCAGTTCTTC	CASGHGQGPYNEQFF
TRBV6-5	TRBJ2-7	NA	NA	TGTGCCAGCAGTTACTCGCCCCTCTCCACCGAGCAGTACTTC	CASSYSPLSTEQYF
TRBV5-5	TRBJ2-5	NA	NA	TGTGCCAGCAGTTCGAAGACTAGGGGAGAGACCCAGTACTTC	CASSSKTRGETQYF
TRBV10-3	TRBJ2-3	TRBD1	NA	TGTGCCATCAGTGGACCGACGGGACAGGGTACTACCGAGGGAGGCACAGATACGCAGTATTTT	CAISGPTGQGTTEGGTDTQYF
TRBV16	TRBJ1-1	NA	NA	TGTGCCAGCAGCCAAACCCCCCTCGCTGAAGCTTTCTTT	CASSQTPLAEAFF
TRBV11-1	TRBJ2-5	NA	many	TGTGCCAGCAGCTCCTCGCAGGGCAGCCAAGAGACCCAGTACTTC	CASSSSQGSQETQYF
TRBV4-1	TRBJ2-1	NA	once	TGCGCCAACAGCCACCTGTGGAATGAGCAGTTCTTC	CANSHLWNEQFF